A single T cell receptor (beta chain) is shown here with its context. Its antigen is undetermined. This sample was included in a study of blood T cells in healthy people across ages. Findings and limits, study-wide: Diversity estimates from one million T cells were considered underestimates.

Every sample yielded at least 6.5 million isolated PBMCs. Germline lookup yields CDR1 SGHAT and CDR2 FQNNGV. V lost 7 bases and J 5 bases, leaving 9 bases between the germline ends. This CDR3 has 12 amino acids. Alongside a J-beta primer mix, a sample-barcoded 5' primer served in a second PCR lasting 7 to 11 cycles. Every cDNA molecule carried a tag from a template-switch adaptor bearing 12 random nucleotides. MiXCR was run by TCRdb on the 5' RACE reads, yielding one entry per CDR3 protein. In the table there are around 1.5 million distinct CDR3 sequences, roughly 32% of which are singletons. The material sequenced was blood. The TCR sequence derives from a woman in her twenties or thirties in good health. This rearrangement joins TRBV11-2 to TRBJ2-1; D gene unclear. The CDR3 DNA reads TGTGCCAGCAACCGCCTTAACAATGAGCAGTTCTTC. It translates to CASNRLNNEQFF.